The rows below give T cell receptor beta chains drawn from one sample of a study of cytomegalovirus exposure and HLA in healthy donors. Assay used: immunoSEQ multiplex PCR; TCRdb lists only in-frame clones, some missing. This table has approximately 210,000 clones, 80% to 85% appearing once. Sequences were obtained from PBMCs. These receptors came from a woman aged 40 to 55 in good health and CMV-seronegative. The CDR3 runs from the conserved cysteine through the conserved F or W. The order of the fields is D gene, V gene, J gene, CDR3 protein. D genes are given only for firm matches.

D: .
V: TRBV21-1
J: TRBJ1-2
CDR3: CASSKVRGGYTF

D: .
V: TRBV14
J: TRBJ2-2
CDR3: CASSQHSYTGELFF

D: .
V: TRBV2
J: TRBJ1-2
CDR3: CASSDDPAANYGYTF

D: .
V: TRBV21-1
J: TRBJ1-5
CDR3: CASSRQLNQPQHF

D: .
V: TRBV11-3
J: TRBJ2-5
CDR3: CASSFSGTPQETQYF

D: .
V: TRBV18
J: TRBJ1-1
CDR3: CASSRATEPNTEAFF

D: .
V: TRBV19
J: TRBJ2-4
CDR3: CASSERGLAKNIQYF

D: TRBD2
V: TRBV5-4
J: TRBJ2-2
CDR3: CASSLGGSGRVTGELFF

D: .
V: TRBV19
J: TRBJ2-5
CDR3: CASSGQASQETQYF

D: .
V: TRBV11-3
J: TRBJ2-5
CDR3: CASSLNPGVGETQYF

D: .
V: TRBV19
J: TRBJ2-3
CDR3: CASSTTLGGADTQYF

D: TRBD1
V: TRBV4-3
J: TRBJ1-4
CDR3: CASSLGQGATNEKLFF

D: TRBD2
V: TRBV5-4
J: TRBJ2-1
CDR3: CASSFGTSLYNEQFF

D: .
V: TRBV27
J: TRBJ2-2
CDR3: CASSLFRLDNTGELFF

D: TRBD2
V: TRBV6-5
J: TRBJ2-1
CDR3: CASTGRGLAGGEQFF

D: .
V: TRBV18
J: TRBJ2-3
CDR3: CASSPFSDTDTQYF

D: .
V: TRBV5-6
J: TRBJ1-1
CDR3: CASRLGGPVMNTEAFF

D: .
V: TRBV12-5
J: TRBJ1-5
CDR3: CASGLVRIGGGVQPQHF

D: .
V: TRBV7-3
J: TRBJ2-1
CDR3: CASSLTGTSSYNEQFF

D: TRBD1
V: TRBV6-6
J: TRBJ1-2
CDR3: CASSSRQGTYGYTF

D: .
V: TRBV4-3
J: TRBJ2-3
CDR3: CASSQEGVGGTDTQYF

D: TRBD2
V: TRBV25-1
J: TRBJ2-1
CDR3: CASRPAGGRSYNEQFF

D: TRBD2
V: TRBV6-5
J: TRBJ2-3
CDR3: CASSRSILATDTQYF

D: TRBD2
V: TRBV30
J: TRBJ2-1
CDR3: CAWSPFSGSFDSYNEQFF

D: .
V: TRBV10-3
J: TRBJ2-3
CDR3: CAISEGGDTQYF

D: TRBD1
V: TRBV4-3
J: TRBJ2-7
CDR3: CASSQDTGTATYEQYF

D: TRBD1
V: TRBV19
J: TRBJ1-1
CDR3: CASMGDRGLTEAFF

D: TRBD2
V: TRBV5-1
J: TRBJ2-1
CDR3: CASRKISGRASNEQFF

D: TRBD1
V: TRBV29-1
J: TRBJ2-2
CDR3: CSVARQGDTGELFF

D: TRBD1
V: TRBV7-2
J: TRBJ1-4
CDR3: CASSLRQGARGTNEKLFF

D: .
V: TRBV19
J: TRBJ2-5
CDR3: CASSKGGETQYF

D: TRBD1
V: TRBV25-1
J: TRBJ2-1
CDR3: CASSDPTGGDEQFF

D: .
V: TRBV5-1
J: TRBJ1-2
CDR3: CASRRVVEDYGYTF

D: .
V: TRBV4-3
J: TRBJ2-4
CDR3: CASSQDLTSENIQYF

D: TRBD2
V: TRBV10-3
J: TRBJ2-1
CDR3: CAIRPPGLAGGNNEQFF

D: .
V: TRBV5-1
J: TRBJ2-3
CDR3: CASSLERDTQYF

D: TRBD2
V: TRBV5-1
J: TRBJ2-1
CDR3: CASSLGVAGMNEQFF

D: .
V: TRBV30
J: TRBJ1-1
CDR3: CAWSHSLQGEAFF

D: TRBD2
V: TRBV15
J: TRBJ2-1
CDR3: CATSRRGLAGMINEQFF

D: .
V: TRBV9
J: TRBJ2-7
CDR3: CASSPRQATYEQYF

D: .
V: TRBV15
J: TRBJ2-1
CDR3: CATSRDTGGVRDEQFF